This TCR beta chain was recovered during a study of T-cell reconstitution after alpha-beta-depleted transplantation in children. As concerns this clonotype: No antigen is known for it.

Study outcomes and limitations: Reports say that about two months after transplant, the alpha-beta T cells came out of several hundred graft clones that had expanded. A year had passed since transplant, and T-cell counts and diversity by then came mostly from newly produced T cells. Some patients' high day-60 TCRbeta diversity was attributed to recipient cells surviving conditioning.

CDR3 length equals 13 residues. Germline loops: CDR1 ENHRY, CDR2 SYGVKD. V lost 3 bases and J 1 base, leaving 6 bases between the germline ends. Preparing the TCRbeta library involved the use of unique molecular identifiers. MiXCR, run by TCRdb on the PCR reads, gives a single entry per CDR3 protein. The top ten hold roughly 15% of the sample, which has about 580,000 distinct CDR3 sequences, 20% to 25% seen once. This TCR came from a boy younger than two who had a stem cell transplant for acute myeloid leukemia, so the T cells may come from the graft donor. The starting material was PBMCs, mostly from graft donor cells, obtained 360 days after TCRalphabeta/CD19-depleted stem cell transplant. The V gene is TRBV10-3, the J gene TRBJ1-1; D not certain. The CDR3 DNA is TGTGCCATCAGTGATCCAAAGAACACTGAAGCTTTCTTT. Amino acid sequence: CAISDPKNTEAFF.